This T cell receptor (beta chain) is drawn from a study of blood T cell repertoires in COVID-19. Notes on this clone: The sample holds other DNA sequences that translate to the same CDR3.

During the 2 weeks before they entered the study, exposed participants had met someone with a PCR-confirmed or clinician-diagnosed COVID-19 case. There are 13 residues in the CDR3. Trimming left V 3 bases short and J 1 base short, with 6 bases between. In germline, CDR1 is MNHNS, CDR2 SASEGT. Per the study methods: Estimation of nucleated cell counts relied on the amplification of reference gene primers. Data came from immunoSEQ multiplex PCR; TCRdb stores just in-frame clones and leaves some out. V and J calls and clone size are given by that table; D and trimming were obtained from the DNA. The data hold fewer than 350,000 clones, with 80% to 95% observed a single time.

The J gene is TRBJ1-1, the V gene TRBV6-1, with a weak D call TRBD1 (6 bases). The sample consisted of PBMCs or T cells enriched from blood (not recorded which). This sequence originates from a man in his forties who had been exposed to COVID-19. The CDR3 DNA reads TGTGCCAGCAGTGAGGGACAGAACACTGAAGCTTTCTTT. Translated: CASSEGQNTEAFF.